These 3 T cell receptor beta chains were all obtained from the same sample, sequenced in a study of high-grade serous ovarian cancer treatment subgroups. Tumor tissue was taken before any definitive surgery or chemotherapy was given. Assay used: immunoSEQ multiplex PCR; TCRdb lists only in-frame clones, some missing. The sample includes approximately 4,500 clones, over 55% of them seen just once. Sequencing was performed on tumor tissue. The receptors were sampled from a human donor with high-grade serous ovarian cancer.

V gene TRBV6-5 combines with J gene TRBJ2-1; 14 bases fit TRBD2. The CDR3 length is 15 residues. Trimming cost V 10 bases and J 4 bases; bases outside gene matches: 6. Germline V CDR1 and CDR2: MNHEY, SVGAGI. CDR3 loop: CATRTSGGSYNEQFF. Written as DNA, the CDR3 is TGTGCCACTAGGACTAGCGGGGGGTCATACAATGAGCAGTTCTTC.

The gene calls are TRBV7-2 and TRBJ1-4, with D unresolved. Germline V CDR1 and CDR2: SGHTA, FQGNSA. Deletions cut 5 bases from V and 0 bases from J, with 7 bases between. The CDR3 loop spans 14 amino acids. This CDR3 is CASSRSTTNEKLFF. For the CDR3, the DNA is TGTGCCAGCAGCCGGTCCACAACTAATGAAAAACTGTTTTTT.

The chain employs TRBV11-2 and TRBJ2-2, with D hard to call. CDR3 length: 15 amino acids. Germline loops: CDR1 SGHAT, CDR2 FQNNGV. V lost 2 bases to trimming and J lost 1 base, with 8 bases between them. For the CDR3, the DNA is TGTGCCAGCAGCTTATTGGAAGGGAACACCGGGGAGCTGTTTTTT. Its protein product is CASSLLEGNTGELFF.